Presented here are 2 T cell receptor beta chains from one specimen sequenced in a study of blood T cell repertoires in COVID-19. Clones were sequenced by immunoSEQ multiplex PCR, and TCRdb holds only the in-frame ones, with some missing. The top ten hold over 10% of the sample, which has some 220,000 clones, around 80% seen once. Input material: peripheral blood. The receptors stem from a human donor in a cohort sampled during active COVID-19.

Concerning this clone itself: Its ends do not fully match the called genes, so a read error is possible. J is TRBJ2-1 and V is TRBV7-9; D gene unclear. CDR1 SEHNR and CDR2 FQNEAQ come from the germline V gene (reference sequence). This CDR3 comprises 14 residues. CDR3 bases: TGTGCCAGCACCCCCCGCGACTCCAACAATGAGCAGTTCTTC. Translation: CASTPRDSNNEQFF.

The V and J genes are TRBV5-4 and TRBJ2-7; 9 positions agree with TRBD1. CDR3 length equals 13 residues. V dropped 1 base and J dropped 13; count of bases not matched to a gene: 9. Germline V lookup: CDR1 SGHNT, CDR2 YYREEE (reference sequence). The CDR3 loop reads CASSLWGRDRDYF. DNA for the CDR3: TGTGCCAGCAGCTTGTGGGGGAGGGACAGGGATTACTTC.